There are many counts of the clone carrying this T cell receptor beta chain. CDR3 length: 13 residues. The ends lost 5 bases at V and 8 bases at J; junction bases unmatched: 8. Germline assignment: CDR1 DFQATT and CDR2 SNEGSKA (reference sequence). This record comes from a study of low-dose radiotherapy and immunotherapy resistance in tumors. Turning to the study itself: Cohort 1 received 0.5 Gy per fraction every 2 weeks, totaling 6.5 Gy. Intravenously given cyclophosphamide 200 mg/m2 followed a two-week schedule that placed each dose one day before radiation and immunotherapy.

Described time point: after trial treatment. The treatment denotes: LDRT plus nivolumab, ipilimumab, low-dose cyclophosphamide and aspirin (RACIN trial). Covering alpha and beta chains, TRAV- and TRBV-specific primers were used for the first-strand cDNA. TCR amplification involved 20 PCR cycles with a constant-region primer and V-primer adapter. TCRdb recomputed calls from the reads with MiXCR, one row per CDR3 protein. The data contain about 35,000 distinct CDR3 sequences, around 20% of them seen just once; the ten biggest clones take up about a tenth. The V gene is TRBV20-1, the J gene TRBJ2-1, with TRBD2 identical over 8 bases. Sample: PBMCs, taken after low-dose radiotherapy plus immunotherapy. This TCR came from a female donor with ovarian cancer. CDR3 amino acids: CSASGGAFDEQFF. DNA for the CDR3: TGCAGTGCTTCGGGGGGGGCCTTTGATGAGCAGTTCTTC.